This T cell receptor (beta chain) was identified in a study of PD-1 blockade in classical Hodgkin lymphoma (dated by TCRdb to between 2020 and 2021). Study-level background: Nivolumab dosing was 3 mg/kg intravenously every 2 weeks, continuing until either disease progression or unacceptable toxicity. A peripheral blood immune signature of response to PD-1 blockade in classical Hodgkin lymphoma was defined using TCR beta sequencing and CyTOF. The paper's findings and limits, for the study overall: Baseline TCR diversity was reported to be lower in newly diagnosed patients than in healthy donors, and even lower in relapsed/refractory patients. CD4+ but not CD8+ TCR diversity rose significantly by C4D1 (p=0.0027 vs p=0.16), most apparent in complete responders (p=0.02). Lower diversity was observed in patients in whom nivolumab was started less than 1 year after ASCT, and these patients were excluded from later analyses so that confounding by immune reconstitution would be avoided. Baseline diversity similar to that of newly diagnosed patients was observed in trial patients achieving complete response, whereas significantly lower diversity was observed in partial responders and progressors. The study covered only a single clinical trial cohort, and the causes of the repertoire differences, possibly disease activity or prior therapy, were still not defined.

As encoded in the germline V gene, CDR1 is ENHRY while CDR2 is SYGVKD. From cysteine to phenylalanine, the CDR3 is 14 amino acids long. The CDR3 DNA has 42 bases and is translated from base 1. V is clipped by 6 bases and J by 2 bases, and the sequence between their germline boundaries is 13 bases long. Genomic DNA was isolated using the Qiagen DNeasy kit from unsorted PBMCs as well as from negatively selected CD4+ and CD8+ fractions. Amplification of TCR beta CDR3 regions was done by immunoSEQ multiplex PCR with primers that anneal to V and J segments. A synthetic immune receptor repertoire was used to minimize amplification bias, and remaining bias was computationally removed after sequencing. The authors processed their data as follows. Custom Python scripts were used to quantify repertoire diversity as the Shannon entropy index. Unsorted, CD4+ and CD8+ repertoires were analyzed separately, except for combined analyses in which CD4+ and CD8+ sequences were merged in silico. Clonal expansion was defined as a frequency increase of at least 2-fold after treatment compared with C1D1, and clones undetected at baseline were assigned a pseudocount of 0.5. Clones with 0 or 1 copy at C1D1 were defined as singleton clones, while clones with 2 or more copies were defined as non-singleton clones. Clones expanded in unsorted samples were assigned a CD4+, CD8+ or unknown annotation through matching of protein sequences in sorted samples from the same patient. Wilcoxon tests on paired samples were used to test diversity changes from C1D1 to C4D1. TCRdb mirrors the immuneACCESS table, restricted to in-frame sequences. Some clones are absent from its copies; in checked studies, under half trace to an unresolved V gene, and the reason for the others is unknown. That table is the source of V, J and clone size, and D and trimming were worked out from the DNA. The sample yields roughly 150,000 clones; 78% were counted once. About 9% of the sample is held by the ten biggest clonotypes.

This specimen's time point label, interpreted: cycle 2 day 1 (C2D1) of nivolumab. All trial patients had relapsed after autologous stem cell transplantation, with cohorts A, B and C differing in prior brentuximab vedotin exposure. A total of fewer than 70 patients with relapsed/refractory classical Hodgkin lymphoma made up the trial cohort, and each patient's best overall response was complete response, partial response or progressive disease. In the multi-cohort phase II CheckMate 205 trial, trial patients received single-agent nivolumab. An independent review committee assessed best overall response by applying the 2007 International Working Group response criteria. PBMCs from the trial were collected at three points: immediately before nivolumab initiation (C1D1), and during therapy at cycle 2 day 1 and cycle 4 day 1. Peripheral blood was collected in 8 mL Vacutainer Cell Preparation Tubes, from which PBMCs were isolated by centrifugation and then cryopreserved.

As concerns this clone: Which antigen it targets is not known. Per-base qualities were not stored, and no clone one base away is much larger.

This sequence uses TRBV10-3 and TRBJ2-5; 6 matching bases give a weak D call of TRBD2. The sample was peripheral blood mononuclear cells (PBMCs), taken before the second cycle of nivolumab. The sequence was collected from a human donor with classical Hodgkin lymphoma. The CDR3 protein: CAISGTGEQETQYF. DNA sequence: TGTGCCATCAGCGGGACTGGCGAACAAGAGACCCAGTACTTC.